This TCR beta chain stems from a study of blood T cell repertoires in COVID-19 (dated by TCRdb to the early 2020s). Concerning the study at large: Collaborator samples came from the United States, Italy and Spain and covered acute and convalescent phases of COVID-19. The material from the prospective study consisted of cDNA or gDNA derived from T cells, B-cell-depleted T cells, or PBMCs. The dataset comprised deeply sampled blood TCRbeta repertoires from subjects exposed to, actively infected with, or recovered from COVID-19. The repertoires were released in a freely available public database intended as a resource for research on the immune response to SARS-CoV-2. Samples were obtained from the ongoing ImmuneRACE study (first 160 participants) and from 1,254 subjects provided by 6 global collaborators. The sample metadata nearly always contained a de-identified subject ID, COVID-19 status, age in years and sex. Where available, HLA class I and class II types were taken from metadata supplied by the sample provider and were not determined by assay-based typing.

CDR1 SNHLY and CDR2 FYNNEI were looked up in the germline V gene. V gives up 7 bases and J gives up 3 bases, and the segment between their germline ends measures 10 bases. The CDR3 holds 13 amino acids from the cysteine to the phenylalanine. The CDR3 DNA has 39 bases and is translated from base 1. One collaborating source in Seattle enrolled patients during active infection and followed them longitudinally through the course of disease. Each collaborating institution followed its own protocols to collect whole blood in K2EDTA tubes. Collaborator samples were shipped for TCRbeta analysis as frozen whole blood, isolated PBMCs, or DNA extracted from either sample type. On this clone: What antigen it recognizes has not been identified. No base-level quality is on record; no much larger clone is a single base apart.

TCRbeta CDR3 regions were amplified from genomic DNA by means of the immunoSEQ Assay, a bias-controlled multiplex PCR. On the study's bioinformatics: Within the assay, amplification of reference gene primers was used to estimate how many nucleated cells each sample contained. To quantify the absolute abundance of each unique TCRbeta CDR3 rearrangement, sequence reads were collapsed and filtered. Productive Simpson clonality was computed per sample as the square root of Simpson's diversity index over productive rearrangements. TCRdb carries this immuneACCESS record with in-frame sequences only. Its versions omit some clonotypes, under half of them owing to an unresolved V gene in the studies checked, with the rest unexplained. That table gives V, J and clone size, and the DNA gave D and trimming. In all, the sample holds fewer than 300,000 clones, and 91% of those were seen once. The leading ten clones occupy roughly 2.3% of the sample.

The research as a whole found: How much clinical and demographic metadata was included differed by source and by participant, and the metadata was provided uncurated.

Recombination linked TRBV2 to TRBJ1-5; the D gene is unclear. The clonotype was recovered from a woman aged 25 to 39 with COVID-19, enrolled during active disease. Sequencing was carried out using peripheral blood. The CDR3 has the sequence CASKRSVNQPQHF. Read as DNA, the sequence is TGTGCCAGCAAGAGGTCAGTCAATCAGCCCCAGCATTTT.